The clone carrying this T cell receptor (beta chain) was seen many times. Its antigen is still unknown. TCRdb re-called the reads through MiXCR, storing one row per CDR3 protein. This table holds nearly 650,000 distinct CDR3 sequences, 20% to 25% found once. The length of the CDR3 is 12 residues. V was trimmed by 4 bases and J by 1 base, leaving 6 bases between them. The germline gives CDR1 SGHKS, CDR2 YYEKEE (reference sequence). These data are taken from a study of T cell repertoires in cytomegalovirus infection. Study background: Shared public TCR beta signatures pointed to both CMV infection and a matching HLA type. General study results and limits: HLA-C-restricted CMV-specific TCR beta clonotypes were dominant in the ex vivo response.

The sequenced material came from CD8+ T cells from PBMCs. The chain links TRBV5-5 to TRBJ2-7, with D uncertain. The source of this sequence is a human donor in good health (CMV status not recorded). Some clones in this sample may be carry-over from other donors' samples. CDR3 sequence reads: CASSPPSYEQYV. The CDR3 DNA follows: TGTGCCAGCAGCCCACCGTCCTACGAGCAGTACGTC.